This T cell receptor (beta chain) is drawn from a study of T cell responses to AZD1222 COVID-19 vaccine. Using immunoSEQ multiplex PCR, the repertoire was profiled, and TCRdb retains in-frame clones only, with some absent. Among 130,000 to 150,000 clones listed, 91% were seen once. On this clone itself: What it binds is not known.

Study-level points and caveats: Elevations in Spike-specific TCR breadth and depth followed administration of two AZD1222 doses. As reported, nearly half of all spike-specific TCRs target variant regions that are unmutated.

This CDR3 has 13 amino acids. Germline V gives CDR1 LGHNA, CDR2 YSLEER. V was pared by 3 bases and J by 4 bases, with 9 bases between. The chain is built from TRBV4-3 and TRBJ1-1; TRBD1 is a possible D gene (6 bases). The source material was peripheral blood, sampled on day 0 of AZD1222 vaccination. This clonotype was sampled from an adult in good health. The CDR3 protein is CASSQDSGTEAFF. In DNA form, the CDR3 reads TGCGCCAGCAGCCAGGACAGTGGCACTGAAGCTTTCTTT.